A selection of T cell receptor beta chains follows, all from one sample in a study of vaccination and CD4 T cells after COVID-19. From the PCR reads, TCRdb called clonotypes with MiXCR, one entry per CDR3 protein. The table includes roughly 16,000 distinct CDR3 sequences, 72% detected once. Their specific antigens are unknown. The sequenced sample was CD4+ T cells from blood, cultured in vitro. These receptors were obtained from a human donor who had recovered from COVID-19. CDR3s include the opening cysteine and the closing phenylalanine or tryptophan. Size tells how often a clone was seen (once, few, many) or the class of an expanded clone, and some rows leave it out.

clone_size	v_call	j_call	cdr3_aa
few	TRBV7-8	TRBJ1-1	CASSSSGTGTTEAFF
.	TRBV4-2	TRBJ1-2	CASSRGAASTNYGYTF
few	TRBV20-1	TRBJ1-5	CSARSQAAPNQPQHF
.	TRBV20-1	TRBJ1-6	CSARVRRGGPNNSPLHF
.	TRBV7-2	TRBJ2-1	CASSLMPGDEQFF
.	TRBV11-2	TRBJ1-2	CASSFPLTGPTTPDGYTF
.	TRBV20-1	TRBJ2-2	CSARPDRYRPNTGELFF
.	TRBV4-2	TRBJ2-5	CASSQDRSERETQYF
few	TRBV6-2/TRBV6-3	TRBJ1-1	CASSSVGGGREAFF
once	TRBV7-2	TRBJ2-2	CASSLSVRNTGELFF
.	TRBV7-2	TRBJ2-1	CASSLLTVGEQFF
.	TRBV20-1	TRBJ2-1	CSARAGRWNEQFF
.	TRBV6-1	TRBJ1-5	CASRWTGGNNQPQHF
.	TRBV28	TRBJ1-2	CASRDPRQKRYGYTF
.	TRBV28	TRBJ1-1	CASSWSGRPIPTEAFF
few	TRBV19	TRBJ1-1	CASSIKTTMNTEAFF
.	TRBV7-2	TRBJ1-5	CASSPSRESQPQHF